This record looks at one T cell receptor (beta chain) sequence and its context. The entry originates in a study of blood T cell repertoires in COVID-19. Original processing methods: Cell counts per sample came from amplifying reference gene primers. Repertoires were generated with immunoSEQ multiplex PCR, while TCRdb's copy carries only in-frame clones and drops some. That table is the source of V, J and clone size, and D and trimming were worked out from the DNA. This sample yields around 150,000 clones, of which roughly 90% are seen a single time; approximately 4.9% belongs to the top ten. Germline CDR1 reads SNHLY; CDR2 reads FYNNEI. V lost 6 bases, J lost 2 bases, and 4 bases lay in between. CDR3 length: 11 residues.

This chain joins TRBV2 and TRBJ2-5; D not resolved. The TCR was taken from a man younger than 40 with COVID-19, enrolled during active disease. Sequenced: peripheral blood. The DNA of the CDR3 is TGTGCCAGCAGAGCGCAAGAGACCCAGTACTTC. Encoded protein: CASRAQETQYF. The whole variable domain, remainder taken from reference TRBV2 and TRBJ2-5, is EPEVTQTPSHQVTQMGQEVILRCVPISNHLYFYWYRQILGQKVEFLVSFYNNEISEKSEIFDDQFSVERPDGSNFTLKIRSTKLEDSAMYFCASRAQETQYFGPGTRLLVL.